These 28 T cell receptor beta chains came from one sample sequenced in a study of control samples from healthy donors and cancer patients. Repertoires were generated with immunoSEQ multiplex PCR, while TCRdb's copy carries only in-frame clones and drops some. The sample yields about 140,000 clones, around 90% seen once. Sequencing input: blood. Receptors originate from a young man in good health.

This clone was detected only a few times. The rearrangement joins TRBV18 to TRBJ2-7; TRBD2 is a possible D gene (6 bases). Germline V gene lookup returns CDR1 KGHSH and CDR2 LQKENI. Between the trimmed V and J ends, which lost 3 bases and 3 bases, there was a span of 24 bases. This CDR3 region has 18 residues. The CDR3 sequence is CASSPGVRGIDLGYEQYF. The CDR3 bases are TGTGCCAGCTCACCGGGGGTCCGCGGGATAGACTTGGGCTACGAGCAGTACTTC.

This clone was detected only once. The V gene is TRBV3-1 (or the pseudogene TRBV3-2), the J gene TRBJ2-7, with D perhaps TRBD2 (6 bases). This CDR3 has 15 amino acids. Trimming cost V 2 bases and J 4 bases, with 15 bases left between them. Germline V lookup: CDR1 LGHDT, CDR2 YNNKEL (reference sequence). Here the CDR3 reads CASSQFRAGSYEQYF. The CDR3 nucleotides read TGTGCCAGCAGCCAATTTCGAGCGGGTAGTTACGAGCAGTACTTC.

CDR3 DNA sequence: TGCGCCAGCAGCCAAGATTTTCAGGGGGCAAACACCGGGGAGCTGTTTTTT. Translation gives CASSQDFQGANTGELFF. The chain couples TRBV4-1 to TRBJ2-2; 8 bases are shared with TRBD1. J lost 2 bases, V lost 0 bases, and 5 bases had no gene match. The V gene's germline CDR1 is MGHRA and CDR2 YSYEKL. This CDR3 comprises 17 residues.

The chain uses TRBV19 and TRBJ1-1; D perhaps matches TRBD1 (5 bases). The ends were cut back, 6 bases at V and 2 bases at J, with 10 bases in the middle. Germline CDR1 LNHDA, CDR2 SQIVND (reference sequence). This CDR3 has 13 amino acids. The CDR3 region has the DNA TGTGCCAGTAGGGACATCGGAAACACTGAAGCTTTCTTT. Translated: CASRDIGNTEAFF.

The rearrangement joins TRBV28 to TRBJ2-7; no clear D. The CDR3 sequence is 13 residues long. Trimming took off 7 bases at V and 6 bases at J, with 16 bases between the two ends. Germline V gene data show CDR1 as MDHEN and CDR2 as SYDVKM. The CDR3 spells CASIQNGMGEQYF. Here the CDR3 DNA reads TGTGCCAGCATCCAGAACGGTATGGGCGAGCAGTACTTC. The whole variable domain, remainder taken from reference TRBV28 and TRBJ2-7, is DVKVTQSSRYLVKRTGEKVFLECVQDMDHENMFWYRQDPGLGLRLIYFSYDVKMKEKGDIPEGYSVSREKKERFSLILESASTNQTSMYLCASIQNGMGEQYFGPGTRLTVT.

J is TRBJ2-4 and V is TRBV7-2; D is undetermined. Trimming left V 2 bases short and J 3 bases short, with 5 bases between. Germline-derived CDR1 and CDR2 are SGHTA and FQGNSA. The CDR3 consists of 13 residues. The CDR3 here is CASSLSGKNIQYF. CDR3 bases: TGTGCCAGCAGCTTATCGGGCAAAAACATTCAGTACTTC.

The chain has TRBV5-6 and TRBJ2-1, with 7 bases fitting TRBD1. CDR3 length: 15 amino acids. V lost 2 bases to trimming and J lost 3 bases; unmatched junction nucleotides: 5. CDR1 and CDR2 from the germline V gene are SGHDT and YYEEEE. The CDR3: CASSLFDRDYNEQFF. Written as DNA, the CDR3 is TGTGCCAGCAGCTTATTCGACAGGGACTACAATGAGCAGTTCTTC.

V is TRBV6-2 or TRBV6-3 and J is TRBJ1-5; D is undetermined. This CDR3 contains 15 residues. V lost 6 bases to trimming and J lost 1 base, with 13 bases between them. The V gene's germline CDR1 is MNHEY and CDR2 SVGEGT. The CDR3 DNA follows: TGTGCCAGCAGACCTGATCCGCAGAGCAATCAGCCCCAGCATTTT. Translating it yields CASRPDPQSNQPQHF.

The chain has TRBV5-1 and TRBJ2-7; 7 bases line up with TRBD2. CDR3 length: 17 residues. From germline, CDR1 is SGHRS and CDR2 YFSETQ. The junction had 20 bases not matched to a gene; V was cut back by 0 bases and J by 11 bases. CDR3 DNA: TGCGCCAGCAGCTTGGCACGGGATTTGACGGGAGGAAAGTTGGAGTACTTC. Translation: CASSLARDLTGGKLEYF.

This clone was counted a single time. The genes are TRBV12-3 or TRBV12-4 and TRBJ2-2; no definite D call. Between the trimmed V and J ends, which lost 4 bases and 5 bases, there was a span of 8 bases. The CDR3 is 13 amino acids. The CDR3 region is CASSWDITGELFF. The CDR3 region has the DNA TGTGCCAGCAGTTGGGATATTACCGGGGAGCTGTTTTTT.

The chain combines TRBV7-2 with TRBJ1-3, with 12 bases aligning to TRBD1. The V and J ends lost 4 bases and 6 bases, in that order; junction bases with no gene match: 4. The CDR3 sequence is 15 residues long. CDR1 is SGHTA and CDR2 is FQGNSA in the germline V gene. The CDR3 reads CASSYGTGGVNTIYF. Written as DNA, the CDR3 is TGTGCCAGCAGCTACGGGACAGGGGGCGTAAACACCATATATTTT.

The rearrangement joins TRBV7-2 to TRBJ1-2; tentative D call: TRBD1 (5 bases). Trimming removed 5 bases at V and 5 bases at J, with 9 bases between. Germline-derived CDR1 and CDR2 are SGHTA and FQGNSA. The CDR3 covers 12 residues. The CDR3 reads CASSQRGYGYTF. CDR3 nucleotides: TGTGCCAGCAGCCAGAGGGGTTATGGCTACACCTTC.

V and J are TRBV30 and TRBJ1-6; 10 bases fit TRBD1. Germline CDR1 and CDR2: GTSNPN and SVGIG (reference sequence). CDR3 length: 13 amino acids. Trimming cost V 4 bases and J 9 bases; bases outside gene matches: 3. The CDR3 reads CAWNRQGASPLHF. CDR3 DNA sequence: TGTGCCTGGAATAGACAGGGGGCTTCACCCCTCCACTTT.

The J gene is TRBJ2-4, the V gene TRBV29-1; weak D call: TRBD2 (6 bases). V lost 3 bases to trimming and J lost 8 bases, with 8 bases between them. Germline loops: CDR1 SQVTM, CDR2 ANQGSEA. The CDR3 is made up of 11 amino acids. In nucleotides, the CDR3 is TGCAGCGTTGACCGCGGGGACATTCAGTACTTC. Its protein product is CSVDRGDIQYF.

Only one count was recorded for this clone. The gene calls are TRBV27 and TRBJ1-1, with D possibly TRBD1 on 6 matching bases. The CDR3 extends over 15 amino acids. The germline V gene has CDR1 MNHEY and CDR2 SMNVEV (reference sequence). The V end was cut by 0 bases, the J end by 11 bases, with 19 bases between. DNA for the CDR3: TGTGCCAGCAGTTTATCGGTGGGGGCGCGTAGGGGGGCTTTCTTT. As protein: CASSLSVGARRGAFF.

The chain has TRBV12-3 or TRBV12-4 and TRBJ1-2; the D gene is possibly TRBD1 (6 bases). Trimming pared 5 bases from V and 8 bases from J, leaving 15 bases between. The CDR3 has 13 residues. The CDR3 DNA follows: TGTGCCAGCAGTCGACAGGCCCTGGGAGGCTACACCTTC. The encoded protein is CASSRQALGGYTF.

The V and J genes are TRBV28 and TRBJ2-5; TRBD2 matches 11 bases. The J segment lost 6 bases and the V segment lost 6 bases, leaving 6 bases of the junction unmatched. The CDR3 has 14 residues. Germline values: CDR1 MDHEN, CDR2 SYDVKM. The CDR3, as DNA: TGTGCCAGCAGAACTAGCGGGAGCATACAGACCCAGTACTTC. This codes for CASRTSGSIQTQYF.

The V and J genes are TRBV9 and TRBJ2-3; D perhaps matches TRBD1 (6 bases). V lost 0 bases and J lost 4, with 12 bases in between. Germline V gives CDR1 SGDLS, CDR2 YYNGEE. This CDR3 spans 15 amino acids. CDR3 protein: CASSVGQGTPDTQYF. Written as DNA, the CDR3 is TGTGCCAGCAGCGTAGGGCAGGGGACCCCAGATACGCAGTATTTT.

V and J are TRBV7-2 and TRBJ2-2, with D uncertain. CDR3 length: 18 residues. CDR1 and CDR2 (germline): SGHTA, FQGNSA. The V gene lost 2 bases and the J gene lost 5 bases, with 21 bases spanning the gap. Written as DNA, the CDR3 is TGTGCCAGCAGCTTAATAGGGCTGGCCCTCTCGATGACCGGGGAGCTGTTTTTT. It yields the protein CASSLIGLALSMTGELFF.

The chain combines TRBV7-2 with TRBJ2-5; D may be TRBD2 (5 bases). Germline V CDR1 and CDR2: SGHTA, FQGNSA. The CDR3 is 14 amino acids. V was trimmed by 5 bases and J by 2 bases, leaving 12 bases between them. The CDR3 bases are TGTGCCAGCAGCCAAGGGAGTCCACAAGAGACCCAGTACTTC. This sequence encodes CASSQGSPQETQYF.

The chain is built from TRBV27 and TRBJ1-5, with TRBD1 matching 11 bases. Germline loops: CDR1 MNHEY, CDR2 SMNVEV (reference sequence). This CDR3 spans 14 amino acids. V was pared by 8 bases and J by 2 bases, with 2 bases of the junction left unmatched. CDR3 bases: TGTGCCAGCTGGGGACAGGGGGGCAATCAGCCCCAGCATTTT. Translating gives CASWGQGGNQPQHF.

The chain has TRBV18 and TRBJ2-3, with D unresolved. The CDR3 covers 14 residues. The germline V gene has CDR1 KGHSH and CDR2 LQKENI. Trimming cost V 8 bases and J 3 bases, with 15 bases left between them. The CDR3 region is CASLSGGLTDTQYF. CDR3 nucleotides: TGTGCCAGCCTATCTGGTGGTTTGACAGATACGCAGTATTTT.

The chain combines TRBV29-1 with TRBJ1-1, with D tentatively TRBD1 (6 bases). V shed 5 bases and J shed 4 bases, with 14 bases lying between them. The CDR3 is 13 amino acids. Germline values: CDR1 SQVTM, CDR2 ANQGSEA. CDR3 protein: CSVKHTGPTEAFF. The CDR3 coding sequence is TGCAGCGTTAAACATACAGGGCCCACTGAAGCTTTCTTT.

The chain carries TRBV4-1 and TRBJ2-3; 7 bases map to TRBD1. J gave up 4 bases and V 3 bases, and 4 bases lay outside the gene matches. The CDR3 has 14 amino acids. CDR1 MGHRA and CDR2 YSYEKL come from the germline V gene. The DNA for the CDR3 is TGCGCCAGCAGCCAGATAGGGGGCGCAGATACGCAGTATTTT. Protein product: CASSQIGGADTQYF.

In nucleotides, the CDR3 is TGTGCCAGTAGCCAACAGGTGAACACTGAAGCTTTCTTT. Translation gives CASSQQVNTEAFF. The gene calls are TRBV19 and TRBJ1-1, with D tentatively TRBD1 (5 bases). Germline V gene data show CDR1 as LNHDA and CDR2 as SQIVND (reference sequence). The CDR3 has 13 amino acids. V was clipped by 6 bases and J by 0 bases, with 8 bases between them. The complete variable domain, with remaining parts taken from reference TRBV19 and TRBJ1-1, reads DGGITQSPKYLFRKEGQNVTLSCEQNLNHDAMYWYRQDPGQGLRLIYYSQIVNDFQKGDIAEGYSVSREKKESFPLTVTSAQKNPTAFYLCASSQQVNTEAFFGQGTRLTVV.

The V and J genes are TRBV6-4 and TRBJ1-5; no reliable D call. The CDR3 extends over 13 amino acids. Trimming stripped 2 bases from V and 4 bases from J, with 6 bases between. Germline values: CDR1 MRHNA, CDR2 SNTAGT. The CDR3 nucleotides are TGTGCCAGCAGTGACGGTTCTAATCAGCCCCAGCATTTT. Encoded protein: CASSDGSNQPQHF.

This rearrangement joins TRBV5-5 to TRBJ1-4; possible D gene TRBD1, 5 bases. The length of the CDR3 is 16 residues. The germline V gene has CDR1 SGHKS and CDR2 YYEKEE (reference sequence). Trimming took 3 bases from V and 0 from J, leaving 12 bases between them. As DNA, the CDR3 is TGTGCCAGCAGCTCTTCAGGGACTACAACTAATGAAAAACTGTTTTTT. Its protein product is CASSSSGTTTNEKLFF.

This clone appeared a few times. This chain links TRBV5-4 with TRBJ2-5, with 11 bases identical to TRBD2. Germline lookup yields CDR1 SGHNT and CDR2 YYREEE (reference sequence). The CDR3 is 14 residues long. Trimming cost V 2 bases and J 4 bases; bases outside gene matches: 1. The CDR3 nucleotides are TGTGCCAGCAGCTTCGGACTAGCGGGAGAGACCCAGTACTTC. Protein sequence: CASSFGLAGETQYF. The full variable domain, rest sourced from reference TRBV5-4 and TRBJ2-5, is ETGVTQSPTHLIKTRGQQVTLRCSSQSGHNTVSWYQQALGQGPQFIFQYYREEENGRGNFPPRFSGLQFPNYSSELNVNALELDDSALYLCASSFGLAGETQYFGPGTRLLVL.